Listed here are 20 T cell receptor beta chains from one sample, sequenced in a study of identical twins. TCRdb fed the 5' RACE reads into MiXCR, producing one record per CDR3 protein. The data contain 1.5 million to 2 million distinct CDR3 sequences, 32% of them singletons. The sequenced sample consisted of cord blood. These receptor sequences come from a newborn girl in good health.

The J gene is TRBJ1-5, the V gene TRBV20-1; possibly TRBD1 for D (5 bases). The CDR3 covers 15 residues. V gave up 2 bases and J gave up 0 bases, with 11 bases separating them. Germline CDR1 DFQATT, CDR2 SNEGSKA (reference sequence). The CDR3 spells CSARQGLYSNQPQHF. CDR3 nucleotides: TGCAGTGCTAGACAGGGACTGTATAGCAATCAGCCCCAGCATTTT.

The sample holds a few counts of this clonotype. The chain couples TRBV6-6 to TRBJ1-5; D gene unclear. Deletions cut 4 bases from V and 2 bases from J, with 9 bases between. CDR1 MNHNY and CDR2 SVGAGI come from the germline V gene (reference sequence). The CDR3 length is 14 residues. The CDR3 protein is CASSFTRGNQPQHF. CDR3 nucleotide sequence: TGTGCCAGCAGTTTCACTCGGGGCAATCAGCCCCAGCATTTT.

The J gene is TRBJ2-5, the V gene TRBV25-1; 10 nucleotides match TRBD2. V trimming: 3 bases; J trimming: 1 base; junction bases outside the gene matches: 5. This CDR3 spans 16 amino acids. Germline V gene sequence: CDR1 MGHDK, CDR2 SYGVNS. The CDR3 here is CASSESSGRAQETQYF. For the CDR3, the DNA is TGTGCCAGCAGTGAGAGCAGCGGGAGGGCCCAAGAGACCCAGTACTTC.

Comments on this clonotype: Since a much larger clone is just one base distant, this may be a read error. This chain uses TRBV4-2 with TRBJ2-4; weak D call: TRBD2 (6 bases). The germline V gene encodes CDR1 LGHNA and CDR2 YNFKEQ. The CDR3 contains 15 residues. The CDR3 region has the DNA TGTGCCATCAGCCAGACCCGGGACTCCAAAAACATTCAGTACTTC. Protein sequence: CAISQTRDSKNIQYF.

The sample holds many counts of this clonotype. The rearrangement links TRBV28 to TRBJ1-2, with no clear D. This CDR3 spans 11 amino acids. V lost 4 bases, J lost 3 bases, and 3 bases lay in between. The germline gives CDR1 MDHEN, CDR2 SYDVKM. CDR3 sequence: CASSSHYGYTF. The CDR3 DNA reads as TGTGCCAGCAGTTCTCACTATGGCTACACCTTC.

J is TRBJ1-6 and V is TRBV6-6; D call uncertain. The CDR3 spans 14 residues. In germline, CDR1 is MNHNY, CDR2 SVGAGI (reference sequence). V gave up 6 bases and J gave up 5 bases, with 11 bases separating them. The CDR3 DNA sequence: TGTGCCAGCAGACGTACAGAGGATAATTCACCCCTCCACTTT. Encoded protein: CASRRTEDNSPLHF.

This chain joins TRBV12-3 or TRBV12-4 and TRBJ1-2, with TRBD1 matching 9 bases. This CDR3 is built from 15 residues. Trimming took 5 bases from V and 2 from J; bases not matched to a gene: 6. The DNA of the CDR3 is TGTGCCAGCAGTGTCCGGGACAGGGAAAACTATGGCTACACCTTC. Translating it yields CASSVRDRENYGYTF.

V and J are TRBV12-3 or TRBV12-4 and TRBJ2-2; TRBD2 aligns across 9 bases. The CDR3 totals 15 residues. V lost 2 bases, J lost 6 bases, and 4 bases stayed unmatched. For the CDR3, the DNA is TGTGCCAGCAGTTTAAGGCGGGAGGGCCCCGGGGAGCTGTTTTTT. It codes for CASSLRREGPGELFF.

On this clonotype: Mismatch with germline at one junction end may stem from a read error. The chain recombines TRBV19 with TRBJ2-5; tentatively, D is TRBD2 (6 bases). The J call could be wrong; TRBJ2-7 is a better fit for the DNA end. The CDR3 has 15 residues. Germline CDR1 and CDR2: LNHDA and SQIVND (reference sequence). The CDR3 DNA reads as TGTGCCAGTAGTAAGGAGGGAGGTGTGTCCTGCGAGCAGTACTTC. Amino acid sequence: CASSKEGGVSCEQYF.

This clonotype was seen repeatedly, ten times or more. The chain recombines TRBV7-2 with TRBJ1-5, with 7 bases lining up with TRBD1. The V and J ends lost 6 bases and 7 bases, in that order; junction bases with no gene match: 6. Germline-derived CDR1 and CDR2 are SGHTA and FQGNSA. The CDR3 extends over 13 amino acids. CDR3 nucleotides: TGTGCCAGCAGTTTACAGGGGAGGCAGCCCCAGCATTTT. Its protein is CASSLQGRQPQHF.

As regards this clonotype: Compared with germline, one end of the junction differs, possibly owing to a read error. The CDR3 nucleotides are TGCAGCGTGACAGGGTTACAGGGCACTGGAGCTTTCTTT. Translated: CSVTGLQGTGAFF. The chain is built from TRBV29-1 and TRBJ1-1; 7 bases map to TRBD1. Looked up from germline, CDR1 is SQVTM and CDR2 is ANQGSEA. This CDR3 is 13 amino acids long.

The chain recombines TRBV7-9 with TRBJ2-5; possible D gene TRBD2, 6 bases. This CDR3 spans 15 amino acids. Germline V gives CDR1 SEHNR, CDR2 FQNEAQ (reference sequence). V was shortened by 2 bases and J by 4 bases, with 14 bases between the two germline ends. The CDR3 DNA reads as TGTGCCAGCAGCTTACCTTCCGGCGGGGCAGAGACCCAGTACTTC. Translating gives CASSLPSGGAETQYF.

The chain recombines TRBV5-1 with TRBJ2-1; tentatively, D is TRBD1 (5 bases). The CDR3 totals 14 residues. Trimming cost V 0 bases and J 5 bases, with 9 bases left between them. Germline values: CDR1 SGHRS, CDR2 YFSETQ. The CDR3 DNA reads TGCGCCAGCAGCTTGGATTGCAGGGACAATGAGCAGTTCTTC. Amino acid sequence: CASSLDCRDNEQFF.

The CDR3 DNA follows: TGTGCCAGCAGTCCCCCCGGGGGGCACTACGAGCAGTACTTC. It encodes CASSPPGGHYEQYF. This chain links TRBV6-6 with TRBJ2-7, with D perhaps matching TRBD2 (7 bases). CDR1 and CDR2 (germline): MNHNY, SVGAGI (reference sequence). V was pared by 5 bases and J by 3 bases, with 14 bases between. This CDR3 region has 14 residues.

The J gene is TRBJ2-2, the V gene TRBV7-9; D call uncertain. From germline, CDR1 is SEHNR and CDR2 FQNEAQ (reference sequence). V lost 5 bases and J lost 6, with 10 bases in between. The CDR3 sequence is 13 residues long. The DNA for the CDR3 is TGTGCCAGCAGCCCTTCGACACCCGGGGAGCTGTTTTTT. Protein sequence: CASSPSTPGELFF.

This clonotype has just a few counts. The rearrangement joins TRBV29-1 to TRBJ1-1, with D uncertain. This CDR3 has 12 residues. Trimming took off 3 bases at V and 1 base at J, with 6 bases between the two ends. The germline V gene encodes CDR1 SQVTM and CDR2 ANQGSEA. The CDR3 region has the DNA TGCAGCGTTGATTCCCCGAACACTGAAGCTTTCTTT. Translating it yields CSVDSPNTEAFF.

The chain employs TRBV3-1 and TRBJ1-2, with D unclear. Deletions cut 1 base from V and 10 bases from J, with 10 bases between. The CDR3 consists of 12 residues. Germline loops: CDR1 LGHDT, CDR2 YNNKEL (reference sequence). The CDR3 here is CASSQVYSFYTF. The CDR3, as DNA: TGTGCCAGCAGCCAAGTTTACTCCTTCTACACCTTC.

In its sample, this clonotype was seen a few times. The V call is TRBV11-3, the J call TRBJ2-1; 7 positions agree with TRBD2. The CDR3 has 19 residues. Looked up from germline, CDR1 is SGHNT and CDR2 is YENEEA. The V and J ends lost 1 base and 1 base, in that order; junction bases with no gene match: 13. The CDR3 protein is CASSLVTPWGGRSYNEQFF. The DNA of the CDR3 is TGTGCCAGCAGCTTAGTTACCCCATGGGGGGGTCGTTCCTACAATGAGCAGTTCTTC.

This clonotype has more than one count but fewer than ten. The chain combines TRBV25-1 with TRBJ2-3; the D is unclear. There are 15 residues in the CDR3. CDR1 and CDR2 (germline): MGHDK, SYGVNS. V was cut by 3 bases and J by 2 bases, with 12 bases left in between. The chain's CDR3 is CASSDLQATTDTQYF. The CDR3 region has the DNA TGTGCCAGCAGTGATCTGCAGGCGACCACAGATACGCAGTATTTT.

This chain uses TRBV7-9 with TRBJ2-2; tentative D call: TRBD1 (6 bases). Germline values: CDR1 SEHNR, CDR2 FQNEAQ (reference sequence). This CDR3 region has 14 residues. V lost 4 bases and J lost 6, with 12 bases in between. CDR3 sequence (DNA): TGTGCCAGCAGCTCCCGCAGGGGCCCCGGGGAGCTGTTTTTT. This sequence encodes CASSSRRGPGELFF. Filled out from reference TRBV7-9 and TRBJ2-2, the complete variable domain reads DTGVSQNPRHKITKRGQNVTFRCDPISEHNRLYWYRQTLGQGPEFLTYFQNEAQLEKSRLLSDRFSAERPKGSFSTLEIQRTEQGDSAMYLCASSSRRGPGELFFGEGSRLTVL.